The next 22 T cell receptor beta chains were all read from a single sample in a study of blood T cell repertoires in COVID-19. The repertoire was sequenced with immunoSEQ multiplex PCR; TCRdb's copy has only in-frame clones and lacks some. The sample lists some 110,000 clones; roughly 80% were seen once. Sequencing was performed on peripheral blood. The receptors were sampled from a middle-aged man with acute or convalescent COVID-19.

The rearrangement uses TRBV15 and TRBJ1-5; 7 bases are a match to TRBD1. The germline CDR1 and CDR2 sequences are LNHNV and YYDKDF (reference sequence). J lost 4 bases, V lost 3 bases, and 6 bases had no gene match. There are 15 residues in the CDR3. Here the CDR3 DNA reads TGTGCCACCAGCAGCGGGACAGTATGGAATCAGCCCCAGCATTTT. As protein: CATSSGTVWNQPQHF.

This clone was seen at least ten times. This chain joins TRBV2 and TRBJ1-3, with D possibly being TRBD1 (6 bases). This CDR3 spans 15 amino acids. CDR1 SNHLY and CDR2 FYNNEI come from the germline V gene. V was clipped by 3 bases and J by 2 bases, with 11 bases between them. Written as DNA, the CDR3 is TGTGCCAGCAGTGAGTGGGCAGGGGCTGGAAACACCATATATTTT. This codes for CASSEWAGAGNTIYF. Combining the CDR3 with reference TRBV2 and TRBJ1-3 gives the whole variable domain EPEVTQTPSHQVTQMGQEVILRCVPISNHLYFYWYRQILGQKVEFLVSFYNNEISEKSEIFDDQFSVERPDGSNFTLKIRSTKLEDSAMYFCASSEWAGAGNTIYFGEGSWLTVV.

This clone has more than one count but fewer than ten. The rearrangement links TRBV5-4 to TRBJ2-1; 7 nucleotides agree with TRBD2. V trimming: 7 bases; J trimming: 3 bases; junction bases outside the gene matches: 13. The CDR3 has 16 amino acids. Germline loops: CDR1 SGHNT, CDR2 YYREEE (reference sequence). Written as DNA, the CDR3 is TGTGCCAGCGCACACGCGGGGAGCGGGGTCTACAATGAGCAGTTCTTC. Residues: CASAHAGSGVYNEQFF.

The CDR3 protein is CASSYSAGTNEQFF. As DNA, the CDR3 is TGTGCCAGCAGCTACTCAGCGGGGACCAATGAGCAGTTCTTC. The chain uses TRBV3-1 (or the pseudogene TRBV3-2) and TRBJ2-1, with 7 bases matching TRBD2. The V and J ends lost 5 bases and 6 bases, in that order; junction bases with no gene match: 7. The CDR3 extends over 14 amino acids. Germline V gene sequence: CDR1 LGHDT, CDR2 YNNKEL (reference sequence).

The V and J genes are TRBV18 and TRBJ2-1; D gene unclear. The CDR3 has 15 amino acids. Trimming took off 0 bases at V and 8 bases at J, with 14 bases between the two ends. Germline loops: CDR1 KGHSH, CDR2 LQKENI. The CDR3 protein is CASSPPAGFDYEQFF. As DNA, the CDR3 is TGTGCCAGCTCACCACCGGCCGGGTTCGATTATGAGCAGTTCTTC.

CDR3 residues: CASRPRGTLGEKLFF. Written as DNA, the CDR3 is TGTGCCAGTAGACCCCGGGGGACCCTGGGGGAAAAACTGTTTTTT. The chain couples TRBV19 to TRBJ1-4; perhaps TRBD1 as D (5 bases). Per the germline V gene, CDR1 is LNHDA and CDR2 is SQIVND (reference sequence). V was clipped by 6 bases and J by 8 bases, with 19 bases between them. This CDR3 has 15 amino acids. Using reference TRBV19 and TRBJ1-4 for the parts outside the CDR3, the full variable domain is DGGITQSPKYLFRKEGQNVTLSCEQNLNHDAMYWYRQDPGQGLRLIYYSQIVNDFQKGDIAEGYSVSREKKESFPLTVTSAQKNPTAFYLCASRPRGTLGEKLFFGSGTQLSVL.

The J gene is TRBJ1-1, the V gene TRBV2, with 10 bases matching TRBD1. The V and J ends lost 5 bases and 4 bases, in that order; junction bases with no gene match: 1. Germline V gene sequence: CDR1 SNHLY, CDR2 FYNNEI. The CDR3 is made up of 13 amino acids. The CDR3 here is CASSWTGGTEAFF. The DNA of the CDR3 is TGTGCCAGCAGTTGGACAGGGGGCACTGAAGCTTTCTTT.

The chain uses TRBV27 and TRBJ1-1; a weak D match, TRBD1 (6 bases). The CDR3 extends over 16 amino acids. Germline CDR1 MNHEY, CDR2 SMNVEV (reference sequence). With 3 bases removed from V and 4 bases from J, the gap between germline ends came to 18 bases. The CDR3 DNA reads as TGTGCCAGCAGTTTGCTACAGGGCGGGGGGGTCACTGAAGCTTTCTTT. It codes for CASSLLQGGGVTEAFF.

The gene calls are TRBV9 and TRBJ2-7; weak D call: TRBD1 (5 bases). Per the germline V gene, CDR1 is SGDLS and CDR2 is YYNGEE. This CDR3 comprises 14 residues. Trimming removed 2 bases from V and 2 bases from J, with 11 bases in between. The CDR3 DNA sequence: TGTGCCAGCAGCGTTGCCCAGGGCCCCTACGAGCAGTACTTC. Translation: CASSVAQGPYEQYF.

The chain uses TRBV7-9 and TRBJ2-7, with a tentative D call TRBD2 (5 bases). The CDR3 spans 14 residues. The germline V gene has CDR1 SEHNR and CDR2 FQNEAQ (reference sequence). V gave up 4 bases and J gave up 3 bases, with 13 bases separating them. As DNA, the CDR3 is TGTGCCAGCAGCTCCAGATCCGGAGGCTACGAGCAGTACTTC. Protein product: CASSSRSGGYEQYF.

V and J are TRBV19 and TRBJ2-4; D not certain. Germline V gene data show CDR1 as LNHDA and CDR2 as SQIVND (reference sequence). The CDR3 sequence is 14 residues long. The germline V and J ends were trimmed by 1 base and 5 bases, with 9 bases remaining between them. CDR3: CASSIGSFQNIQYF. CDR3 in DNA: TGTGCCAGTAGTATAGGTAGCTTTCAAAACATTCAGTACTTC.

In regard to this clone: Additional DNA sequences in this sample encode the identical CDR3. This chain uses TRBV5-6 with TRBJ1-4, with 8 bases identical to TRBD1. Losses at the gene ends were 0 bases for V and 8 bases for J; bases not matched to a gene: 3. The CDR3 is made up of 14 amino acids. CDR1 is SGHDT, CDR2 YYEEEE, per germline. CDR3 sequence: CASSLGQGREKLFF. The CDR3, as DNA: TGTGCCAGCAGCTTGGGACAGGGGAGGGAAAAACTGTTTTTT.

As regards this clone: Other DNA sequences in the same sample also yield this CDR3. This rearrangement joins TRBV19 to TRBJ2-5, with D possibly TRBD2 on 5 matching bases. Deletions cut 1 base from V and 2 bases from J, with 8 bases between. Per the germline V gene, CDR1 is LNHDA and CDR2 is SQIVND (reference sequence). CDR3 length: 14 residues. The CDR3 DNA reads as TGTGCCAGTAGTATAGGGACGGGGCAAGAGACCCAGTACTTC. Translated: CASSIGTGQETQYF.

In nucleotides, the CDR3 is TGTGCCAGCTCACCCGTTTCCTCCCTCTCTGGAAACACCATATATTTT. It translates to CASSPVSSLSGNTIYF. The chain links TRBV18 to TRBJ1-3; D is undetermined. CDR1 is KGHSH and CDR2 is LQKENI in the germline V gene. The ends were cut back, 3 bases at V and 0 bases at J, with 12 bases in the middle. This CDR3 is built from 16 residues.

J is TRBJ1-3 and V is TRBV2; no clear D. V gave up 5 bases and J gave up 0 bases, with 17 bases separating them. The CDR3 is 17 residues long. Germline V CDR1 and CDR2: SNHLY, FYNNEI. The CDR3 protein is CASSREGFTPSGNTIYF. The CDR3 DNA is TGTGCCAGCAGTAGAGAGGGATTCACACCCTCTGGAAACACCATATATTTT.

This clone was recorded only once. CDR3 residues: CASSLDREADTQYF. The CDR3 DNA reads TGTGCCAGCAGCTTGGATAGGGAGGCAGATACGCAGTATTTT. The chain recombines TRBV5-6 with TRBJ2-3; possible D gene TRBD2, 6 bases. The CDR3 length is 14 residues. Trimming cost V 0 bases and J 4 bases, with 9 bases left between them. CDR1 SGHDT and CDR2 YYEEEE come from the germline V gene.

This chain connects TRBV6-6 to TRBJ2-5; 8 nucleotides agree with TRBD2. The J segment lost 3 bases and the V segment lost 2 bases, leaving 5 bases of the junction unmatched. This CDR3 region has 15 residues. CDR1 and CDR2 from the germline V gene are MNHNY and SVGAGI (reference sequence). The CDR3 nucleotides read TGTGCCAGCAGTTACGTAATAGCGGGGAAAGAGACCCAGTACTTC. This translates into CASSYVIAGKETQYF.

The chain has TRBV10-3 and TRBJ1-6; a possible D gene is TRBD1 (5 bases). The V gene lost 3 bases and the J gene lost 13 bases, with 13 bases spanning the gap. CDR1 is ENHRY, CDR2 SYGVKD, per germline. This CDR3 has 13 amino acids. CDR3 amino acids: CAISESLGAPLHF. CDR3 nucleotides: TGTGCCATCAGTGAATCCCTTGGGGCTCCCCTCCACTTT.

The chain recombines TRBV18 with TRBJ2-7, with a tentative D call TRBD1 (5 bases). Between the trimmed V and J ends, which lost 2 bases and 5 bases, there was a span of 7 bases. Germline assignment: CDR1 KGHSH and CDR2 LQKENI. CDR3 length: 12 residues. CDR3 DNA: TGTGCCAGCTCACCAGAAGGGGACGAGCAGTACTTC. Translation: CASSPEGDEQYF.

This sequence joins TRBV5-1 and TRBJ1-1, with 8 bases lining up with TRBD1. The CDR3 covers 16 residues. Trimming removed 4 bases from V and 3 bases from J; junction bases left unmatched: 11. The germline V gene has CDR1 SGHRS and CDR2 YFSETQ. CDR3 sequence (DNA): TGCGCCAGCAGCCCCGACTCAGGACAGGGCGACACTGAAGCTTTCTTT. Protein: CASSPDSGQGDTEAFF.

A few counts support this clone. The V gene is TRBV3-1 (or the pseudogene TRBV3-2), the J gene TRBJ1-1; maybe TRBD1 (5 bases). CDR3 length: 12 amino acids. Germline V gene sequence: CDR1 LGHDT, CDR2 YNNKEL (reference sequence). The V end was cut by 5 bases, the J end by 7 bases, with 11 bases between. This CDR3 reads CASSNPGGEAFF. CDR3 in DNA: TGTGCCAGCAGCAATCCCGGGGGTGAAGCTTTCTTT.

The chain couples TRBV30 to TRBJ2-1, with D unresolved. The CDR3 contains 12 residues. Germline V gene lookup returns CDR1 GTSNPN and CDR2 SVGIG (reference sequence). Trimming pared 0 bases from V and 7 bases from J, leaving 7 bases between. The CDR3 loop reads CAWSVDRNEQFF. Here the CDR3 DNA reads TGTGCCTGGAGTGTAGATCGGAATGAGCAGTTCTTC.